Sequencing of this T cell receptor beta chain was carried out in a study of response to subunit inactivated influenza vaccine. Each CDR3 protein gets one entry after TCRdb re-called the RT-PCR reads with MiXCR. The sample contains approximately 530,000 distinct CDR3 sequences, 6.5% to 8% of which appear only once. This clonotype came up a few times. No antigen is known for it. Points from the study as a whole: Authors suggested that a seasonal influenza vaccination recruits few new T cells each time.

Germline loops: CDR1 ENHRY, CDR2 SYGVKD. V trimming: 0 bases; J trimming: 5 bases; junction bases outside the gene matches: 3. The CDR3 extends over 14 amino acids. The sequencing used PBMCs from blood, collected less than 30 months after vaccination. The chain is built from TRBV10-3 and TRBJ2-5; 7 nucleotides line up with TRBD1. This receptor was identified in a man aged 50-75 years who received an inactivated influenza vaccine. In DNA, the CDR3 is TGTGCCATCAGTGAGTCGCGACAGGGTGAGACCCAGTACTTC. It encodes CAISESRQGETQYF.